The sequence of this TCR beta chain was determined in a study of T cell repertoires in cytomegalovirus infection. Study background: Public signatures in TCR beta pointed to CMV infection and matching HLA type. General observations from the study: Clonotype analysis showed dominance of the ex vivo response by HLA-C-restricted CMV-specific TCR beta clonotypes.

This CDR3 has 14 amino acids. Trimming took 0 bases from V and 2 from J, leaving 7 bases between them. Germline V gene data show CDR1 as SGHTA and CDR2 as FQGNSA. TCRdb analysed the reads with MiXCR anew, one entry per CDR3 protein. The sample has over 250,000 distinct CDR3 sequences, around 20% seen once. There are many counts of this clonotype. What it recognizes is unknown. The TCR originated in a human donor in good health (CMV status not recorded). Some clones in this sample may be carry-over from other donors' samples. The rearrangement uses TRBV7-2 and TRBJ2-5; D unresolved. This sample comprised cultured PBMCs, obtained from culture after CMV antigen stimulation. Written as DNA, the CDR3 is TGTGCCAGCAGCTTAGCAACACAGCAAGAGACCCAGTACTTC. This encodes CASSLATQQETQYF.